What follows is one TCR beta chain and its context. Per the study methods: Estimates of nucleated cell counts were drawn from the amplification of reference gene primers. Measured with immunoSEQ multiplex PCR; TCRdb has only the in-frame clones, and not every one. V and J calls and clone size are given by that table; D and trimming were obtained from the DNA. The data show 180,000 or so clones, around 85% seen once. The CDR3 is 14 residues long. Germline V CDR1 and CDR2: SGHRS, YFSETQ. The ends were cut back, 7 bases at V and 0 bases at J, with 14 bases in the middle. The data were obtained in a study of blood T cell repertoires in COVID-19. Background on the study: Donors in the United States, Italy and Spain gave samples during acute or convalescent COVID-19. Sample material is recorded as cDNA or gDNA derived from T cells, B-cell-depleted T cells, or PBMCs.

This chain links TRBV5-1 with TRBJ2-7; tentative D call: TRBD1 (6 bases). The source material was peripheral blood. This TCR was recovered from a man in his 60s with acute or convalescent COVID-19. Written as DNA, the CDR3 is TGCGCCAGCCGAGGACAGATAAACTCCTACGAGCAGTACTTC. Translating it yields CASRGQINSYEQYF.